This T cell receptor (beta chain) was identified in a study of cytomegalovirus exposure and HLA in healthy donors. Study conclusions and caveats: Sequences of the TCR beta chain were said to predict the HLA-A and HLA-B alleles of most subjects accurately.

CDR3 length: 12 amino acids. The germline V and J ends were trimmed by 2 bases and 14 bases, with 13 bases remaining between them. Germline-derived CDR1 and CDR2 are GTSNPN and SVGIG (reference sequence). The PCR made use of 60 Vbeta and 13 Jbeta primers. Sequencing was performed with immunoSEQ multiplex PCR; in TCRdb, only in-frame clones are kept and a portion is missing. The sample's table shows about 160,000 clones. Turning to this clone: What it binds is not known.

This chain links TRBV30 with TRBJ1-6; a possible D gene is TRBD1 (6 bases). This clonotype originated in a man aged 25-40 years in good health and CMV-seronegative. Sequencing used PBMCs. CDR3 coding DNA: TGTGCCTGGAGTAAACAGGGTGGGGCCCTCCACTTT. Protein product: CAWSKQGGALHF.